A single sample is the source of the 18 T cell receptor beta chains below, sequenced in a study of technical replicates of blood from several donors. Clones were sequenced by immunoSEQ multiplex PCR, and TCRdb holds only the in-frame ones, with some missing. Seen here are tens of thousands of clones, 93% observed once, and the top ten hold roughly 0.25%. Sequenced sample: T cells isolated from PBMCs. The receptor source for this set is a human donor in good health.

The chain carries TRBV29-1 and TRBJ2-7, with 8 bases that match TRBD1. Germline CDR1 SQVTM, CDR2 ANQGSEA. This CDR3 contains 13 residues. V shed 6 bases, J shed 3 bases, and the junction held 7 bases outside the gene matches. The CDR3 nucleotides are TGCAGCGTGGACGGGACAGGCGACTACGAGCAGTACTTC. Its translation: CSVDGTGDYEQYF.

J is TRBJ1-3 and V is TRBV15; D is possibly TRBD1 (6 bases). Germline assignment: CDR1 LNHNV and CDR2 YYDKDF (reference sequence). Deletions cut 5 bases from V and 0 bases from J, with 17 bases between. There are 17 residues in the CDR3. CDR3 amino acids: CATSFPRGSLSGNTIYF. In DNA form, the CDR3 reads TGTGCCACCAGCTTTCCTAGGGGGTCTCTCTCTGGAAACACCATATATTTT.

The chain uses TRBV19 and TRBJ1-5; a weak D match, TRBD1 (5 bases). Between the trimmed V and J ends, which lost 3 bases and 2 bases, there was a span of 17 bases. Germline V gene sequence: CDR1 LNHDA, CDR2 SQIVND (reference sequence). CDR3 length: 17 residues. In DNA, the CDR3 is TGTGCCAGTAGTATCCCCGGACAAAACTGGGGCAATCAGCCCCAGCATTTT. This sequence encodes CASSIPGQNWGNQPQHF. Full variable domain (remainder filled in from reference TRBV19 and TRBJ1-5): DGGITQSPKYLFRKEGQNVTLSCEQNLNHDAMYWYRQDPGQGLRLIYYSQIVNDFQKGDIAEGYSVSREKKESFPLTVTSAQKNPTAFYLCASSIPGQNWGNQPQHFGDGTRLSIL.

This sequence joins TRBV4-1 and TRBJ2-3; tentative D call: TRBD2 (6 bases). V lost 2 bases and J 2 bases, leaving 14 bases between the germline ends. CDR3 length equals 16 residues. Germline V lookup: CDR1 MGHRA, CDR2 YSYEKL. The CDR3 DNA reads TGCGCCAGCAGCCAACGTAACCGGGGGTACACAGATACGCAGTATTTT. Its protein product is CASSQRNRGYTDTQYF.

J is TRBJ2-2 and V is TRBV6-4; TRBD1 is a possible D gene (5 bases). The CDR3 is 16 amino acids. Per the germline V gene, CDR1 is MRHNA and CDR2 is SNTAGT. Between the trimmed V and J ends, which lost 7 bases and 2 bases, there was a span of 17 bases. CDR3 region: CASIVRTGINTGELFF. The CDR3 coding sequence is TGTGCCAGCATAGTTCGAACAGGTATTAACACCGGGGAGCTGTTTTTT.

The V gene is TRBV7-8, the J gene TRBJ1-1, with D possibly matching TRBD1 (6 bases). The germline V gene has CDR1 SGHVS and CDR2 FQNEAQ. Trimming removed 1 base at V and 1 base at J, with 19 bases between. The CDR3 is 18 residues long. The chain's CDR3 is CASSLVPQGLRQNTEAFF. The DNA for the CDR3 is TGTGCCAGCAGCTTAGTTCCTCAGGGGTTGCGCCAGAACACTGAAGCTTTCTTT.

This sequence joins TRBV4-1 and TRBJ1-2, with 11 bases lining up with TRBD1. The V gene's germline CDR1 is MGHRA and CDR2 YSYEKL. The trim removed 6 bases at V and 6 bases at J, leaving 6 bases unmatched. This CDR3 is 14 amino acids long. Here the CDR3 DNA reads TGCGCCAGCAGACGCCCGGGACAGGGGGATGGCTACACCTTC. Encoded protein: CASRRPGQGDGYTF.

Of note for this clone: Other DNA sequences from this sample encode an identical CDR3 as well. This chain joins TRBV5-1 and TRBJ1-2, with 9 bases matching TRBD1. J gave up 3 bases and V 4 bases, and 7 bases lay outside the gene matches. The CDR3 contains 15 residues. CDR1 is SGHRS, CDR2 YFSETQ, per germline. This CDR3 is CASSLGQGRDYGYTF. The CDR3 nucleotides are TGCGCCAGCAGCCTCGGACAGGGGAGGGACTATGGCTACACCTTC.

The CDR3 bases are TGCGCCAGCAGCTTGTGGAGTTTGGCGGGAGAGAACCAAGAGACCCAGTACTTC. As protein: CASSLWSLAGENQETQYF. This chain uses TRBV5-1 with TRBJ2-5; 7 bases are shared with TRBD2. The CDR3 is 18 residues long. V shed 1 base, J shed 0 bases, and the junction held 12 bases outside the gene matches. The V gene's germline CDR1 is SGHRS and CDR2 YFSETQ.

This clone came up once. The chain carries TRBV6-5 and TRBJ2-1; 8 positions match TRBD2. Germline loops: CDR1 MNHEY, CDR2 SVGAGI. V lost 5 bases and J lost 6; bases outside the gene matches: 9. This CDR3 spans 15 amino acids. CDR3 loop: CASSRGVAGLNEQFF. CDR3 nucleotides: TGTGCCAGCAGTCGCGGGGTAGCGGGGCTCAATGAGCAGTTCTTC.

V usage is TRBV5-4 and J usage is TRBJ2-7, with 9 bases fitting TRBD1. Trimming took 3 bases from V and 5 from J; bases not matched to a gene: 6. In germline, CDR1 is SGHNT, CDR2 YYREEE (reference sequence). The CDR3 length is 14 residues. CDR3 protein: CASSSARTGDEQYF. CDR3 nucleotides: TGTGCCAGCAGCTCCGCGAGGACAGGGGACGAGCAGTACTTC.

This clone appeared once. The rearrangement uses TRBV9 and TRBJ1-3; D uncertain. CDR3 length: 14 residues. Trimming stripped 0 bases from V and 2 bases from J, with 6 bases between. Per germline, CDR1 SGDLS and CDR2 YYNGEE. The CDR3 loop reads CASSVDNAGNTIYF. The CDR3 region has the DNA TGTGCCAGCAGCGTAGACAACGCTGGAAACACCATATATTTT.

The chain employs TRBV27 and TRBJ2-1; 7 positions match TRBD2. CDR1 MNHEY and CDR2 SMNVEV come from the germline V gene (reference sequence). CDR3 size: 14 residues. After removal of 3 bases from V and 9 bases from J, the junction contained 8 bases not matched to a gene. The DNA of the CDR3 is TGTGCCAGCAGTTTCGGACTAGGGGTAGGTGAGCAGTTCTTC. It translates to CASSFGLGVGEQFF.

The V call is TRBV30, the J call TRBJ2-7, with D possibly TRBD2 on 6 matching bases. Germline V gene sequence: CDR1 GTSNPN, CDR2 SVGIG (reference sequence). Trimming pared 0 bases from V and 5 bases from J, leaving 14 bases between. This CDR3 has 14 residues. CDR3 region: CAWSVGDSRHEQYF. CDR3 nucleotide sequence: TGTGCCTGGAGTGTAGGGGACTCTAGGCACGAGCAGTACTTC.

The chain links TRBV7-9 to TRBJ1-5, with 8 bases fitting TRBD1. V trimming: 1 base; J trimming: 5 bases; junction bases outside the gene matches: 7. The CDR3 is 16 amino acids. Germline V gene data show CDR1 as SEHNR and CDR2 as FQNEAQ (reference sequence). This CDR3 is CASSLGAGGSDQPQHF. CDR3 DNA sequence: TGTGCCAGCAGCTTAGGGGCAGGGGGCTCCGATCAGCCCCAGCATTTT.

This clone came up once. This chain links TRBV5-4 with TRBJ2-7; D is possibly TRBD2 (7 bases). Trimming removed 1 base at V and 4 bases at J, with 15 bases between. Per germline, CDR1 SGHNT and CDR2 YYREEE (reference sequence). The length of the CDR3 is 15 residues. CDR3 DNA: TGTGCCAGCAGCTTGTCCGGGGGGCGGATTTACGAGCAGTACTTC. Encoded protein: CASSLSGGRIYEQYF.

This rearrangement joins TRBV19 to TRBJ2-1, with 7 bases lining up with TRBD2. The CDR3 is 14 residues long. V gave up 7 bases and J gave up 4 bases; unmatched junction bases: 7. The germline V gene has CDR1 LNHDA and CDR2 SQIVND (reference sequence). The CDR3 spells CASTLASGYNEQFF. DNA for the CDR3: TGTGCCAGTACCCTGGCTAGCGGATACAATGAGCAGTTCTTC.

The chain is built from TRBV2 and TRBJ2-7; 10 bases are a match to TRBD2. This CDR3 spans 15 amino acids. The V gene's germline CDR1 is SNHLY and CDR2 FYNNEI. V dropped 4 bases and J dropped 2; count of bases not matched to a gene: 5. Written as DNA, the CDR3 is TGTGCCAGCAGTGGTTGGACTAGCGGTCCCTACGAGCAGTACTTC. Translating gives CASSGWTSGPYEQYF.